These 7 T cell receptor beta chains were all obtained from the same sample, sequenced in a study of blood T cell repertoires in COVID-19. The data were produced by immunoSEQ multiplex PCR, yet TCRdb's version contains in-frame clones alone and is incomplete. The sample records approximately 290,000 clones, around 85% being singletons. Material: PBMCs or T cells enriched from blood (not recorded which). These receptors originate from a woman in her thirties who had recovered from COVID-19.

The J gene is TRBJ2-5, the V gene TRBV7-9, with D maybe TRBD2 (6 bases). Germline V gene lookup returns CDR1 SEHNR and CDR2 FQNEAQ (reference sequence). There are 13 residues in the CDR3. V shed 4 bases and J shed 2 bases, with 8 bases lying between them. The CDR3 DNA reads as TGTGCCAGCAGCTGGGGGACTCAAGAGACCCAGTACTTC. Residues: CASSWGTQETQYF.

The V gene is TRBV6-5, the J gene TRBJ2-7; D call uncertain. This CDR3 is built from 12 residues. V was clipped by 6 bases and J by 7 bases, with 13 bases between them. Looked up from germline, CDR1 is MNHEY and CDR2 is SVGAGI. The CDR3 reads CASSNSWWEQYF. The DNA for the CDR3 is TGTGCCAGCAGCAATAGTTGGTGGGAGCAGTACTTC.

This clone was detected once. This chain links TRBV5-1 with TRBJ1-2; D is perhaps TRBD1 (6 bases). This CDR3 spans 15 amino acids. Trimming cost V 3 bases and J 5 bases, with 17 bases left between them. Germline assignment: CDR1 SGHRS and CDR2 YFSETQ. In DNA, the CDR3 is TGCGCCAGCAGCTACAAACAGGGTCCGATATATGGCTACACCTTC. Its translation is CASSYKQGPIYGYTF.

The chain uses TRBV30 and TRBJ1-5; the D is unclear. Germline CDR1 and CDR2: GTSNPN and SVGIG (reference sequence). This CDR3 has 14 residues. Trimming removed 1 base from V and 1 base from J, with 8 bases in between. In DNA, the CDR3 is TGTGCCTGGAGTGATGGCAGGAGCAATCAGCCCCAGCATTTT. Translated: CAWSDGRSNQPQHF.

V and J are TRBV9 and TRBJ2-1; TRBD2 matches at 12 bases. V lost 3 bases to trimming and J lost 7 bases; unmatched junction nucleotides: 8. This CDR3 spans 16 amino acids. Germline CDR1 SGDLS, CDR2 YYNGEE. The CDR3 reads CASSEPLAGGVNEQFF. The CDR3 region has the DNA TGTGCCAGCAGCGAACCACTAGCGGGAGGAGTAAATGAGCAGTTCTTC.

The chain joins TRBV28 to TRBJ1-1, with TRBD1 identical over 9 bases. From germline, CDR1 is MDHEN and CDR2 SYDVKM. Trimming cost V 2 bases and J 11 bases; bases outside gene matches: 6. The CDR3 has 13 amino acids. CDR3 coding DNA: TGTGCCAGCAGTTTAGTACAGGGGGCCGTGGCTTTCTTT. Protein: CASSLVQGAVAFF.

The sample holds one count of this clone. The chain combines TRBV19 with TRBJ2-3; 9 positions agree with TRBD1. CDR3 length: 15 residues. CDR1 is LNHDA, CDR2 SQIVND, per germline (reference sequence). V was pared by 6 bases and J by 2 bases, with 6 bases of the junction left unmatched. CDR3 amino acids: CASSPGQGLTDTQYF. CDR3 nucleotides: TGTGCCAGTAGCCCGGGACAGGGACTCACAGATACGCAGTATTTT. Combining the CDR3 with reference TRBV19 and TRBJ2-3 gives the whole variable domain DGGITQSPKYLFRKEGQNVTLSCEQNLNHDAMYWYRQDPGQGLRLIYYSQIVNDFQKGDIAEGYSVSREKKESFPLTVTSAQKNPTAFYLCASSPGQGLTDTQYFGPGTRLTVL.